These 10 T cell receptor beta chains were sequenced from one sample in a study of cytomegalovirus exposure and HLA in healthy donors. Researchers ran the PCR with 60 Vbeta and 13 Jbeta primers. Using immunoSEQ multiplex PCR, the repertoire was profiled, and TCRdb retains in-frame clones only, with some absent. The sample includes roughly 130,000 clones, 73% of them seen just once. Sequenced material: PBMCs. The receptors derive from a woman between 40 and 50 years old in good health and CMV-seropositive.

V usage is TRBV14 and J usage is TRBJ1-1, with D possibly TRBD1 on 6 matching bases. Germline assignment: CDR1 SGHDN and CDR2 FVKESK. The germline V and J ends were trimmed by 5 bases and 1 base, with 8 bases remaining between them. The CDR3 runs to 13 residues. The CDR3 sequence: CASSSGQNTEAFF. In nucleotides, the CDR3 is TGTGCCAGCAGCTCGGGACAGAACACTGAAGCTTTCTTT.

The DNA of the CDR3 is TGTGCCAGCAGCCCCTCCCCGCGATCACCCCTCCACTTT. This translates into CASSPSPRSPLHF. This chain uses TRBV7-2 with TRBJ1-6; no firm D call. The V end was cut by 5 bases, the J end by 10 bases, with 12 bases between. Germline-derived CDR1 and CDR2 are SGHTA and FQGNSA. This CDR3 spans 13 amino acids.

The CDR3 spells CASSRGTGDEAFF. Here the CDR3 DNA reads TGTGCCAGCAGTCGAGGAACAGGTGATGAAGCTTTCTTT. The J gene is TRBJ1-1, the V gene TRBV7-2, with a weak D call TRBD1 (5 bases). The V gene lost 6 bases and the J gene lost 7 bases, with 15 bases spanning the gap. Germline V gene data show CDR1 as SGHTA and CDR2 as FQGNSA. The CDR3 loop spans 13 amino acids.

This clone appeared once. The genes are TRBV7-2 and TRBJ2-5, with TRBD2 matching over 7 bases. V trimming: 0 bases; J trimming: 3 bases; junction bases outside the gene matches: 4. Germline values: CDR1 SGHTA, CDR2 FQGNSA. The CDR3 loop spans 15 amino acids. In nucleotides, the CDR3 is TGTGCCAGCAGCTTAGCGGGGGGGAGAAAAGAGACCCAGTACTTC. Protein sequence: CASSLAGGRKETQYF.

V gene TRBV7-2 combines with J gene TRBJ1-2; 8 positions match TRBD1. The CDR3 loop spans 13 amino acids. J was trimmed by 7 bases and V by 5 bases; bases with no gene match: 6. CDR1 and CDR2 from the germline V gene are SGHTA and FQGNSA. CDR3 DNA: TGTGCCAGCAGCCCCAACAGGGGGGGTGGCTACACCTTC. It encodes CASSPNRGGGYTF.

The V and J genes are TRBV5-1 and TRBJ2-7; 7 positions agree with TRBD2. This CDR3 region has 15 residues. Trimming at V came to 4 bases and at J to 3 bases, leaving 10 bases not matched to a gene. Germline V gives CDR1 SGHRS, CDR2 YFSETQ. This CDR3 is CASSPGLGRIYEQYF. CDR3 in DNA: TGCGCCAGCAGCCCCGGACTAGGAAGAATCTACGAGCAGTACTTC. The variable domain in full, with the rest retrieved from reference TRBV5-1 and TRBJ2-7, is KAGVTQTPRYLIKTRGQQVTLSCSPISGHRSVSWYQQTPGQGLQFLFEYFSETQRNKGNFPGRFSGRQFSNSRSEMNVSTLELGDSALYLCASSPGLGRIYEQYFGPGTRLTVT.

The chain uses TRBV6-5 and TRBJ1-1, with D possibly being TRBD1 (5 bases). V was clipped by 5 bases and J by 1 base, with 11 bases between them. Germline assignment: CDR1 MNHEY and CDR2 SVGAGI. There are 14 residues in the CDR3. The CDR3 loop reads CASSRGYPNTEAFF. The CDR3 coding sequence is TGTGCCAGCAGTCGGGGGTATCCGAACACTGAAGCTTTCTTT.

This chain connects TRBV19 to TRBJ1-4; D may be TRBD1 (6 bases). The V end lost 10 bases, the J end lost 1 base, and 13 bases lay between the germline ends. This CDR3 spans 14 amino acids. Germline CDR1 is LNHDA and CDR2 is SQIVND (reference sequence). CDR3 region: CATRTAGTNEKLFF. The CDR3 DNA reads as TGTGCCACTCGGACAGCTGGAACTAATGAAAAACTGTTTTTT.

The chain has TRBV9 and TRBJ1-1; tentative D call: TRBD1 (5 bases). V dropped 1 base and J dropped 4 bases, with 14 bases sitting between them. The CDR3 covers 15 residues. Germline CDR1 reads SGDLS; CDR2 reads YYNGEE. The CDR3 DNA is TGTGCCAGCAGCGTAATGGGGGGTCGGGGCACTGAAGCTTTCTTT. As protein: CASSVMGGRGTEAFF.

This clone is a singleton in its sample. CDR3 protein: CASSPGTGVGNEQFF. CDR3 DNA: TGTGCCAGCAGCCCTGGGACAGGGGTTGGTAATGAGCAGTTCTTC. The rearrangement uses TRBV9 and TRBJ2-1; 10 bases line up with TRBD1. After removal of 4 bases from V and 7 bases from J, the junction contained 8 bases not matched to a gene. The germline CDR1 and CDR2 sequences are SGDLS and YYNGEE. This CDR3 spans 15 amino acids.